This entry lists 28 T cell receptor beta chains sequenced from one sample in a study of cytomegalovirus exposure and HLA in healthy donors. 13 Jbeta primers and 60 Vbeta primers were used for the PCR. Profiled with immunoSEQ multiplex PCR; TCRdb holds only in-frame clones, not every one. This table holds roughly 160,000 clones, just under 80% found once. Specimen: PBMCs. All receptors derive from a man aged 25 to 40 in good health and CMV-seronegative.

The V call is TRBV11-3, the J call TRBJ2-7; TRBD2 matches 12 bases. Trimming removed 3 bases from V and 2 bases from J; junction bases left unmatched: 5. This CDR3 spans 16 amino acids. Per the germline V gene, CDR1 is SGHNT and CDR2 is YENEEA. The CDR3: CASSFSSGRDPYEQYF. The DNA of the CDR3 is TGTGCCAGCAGCTTTTCTAGCGGGAGGGACCCCTACGAGCAGTACTTC.

The CDR3 DNA is TGTGCCAGCTATTTGGCTCCCAATTCACCCCTCCACTTT. Translating it yields CASYLAPNSPLHF. The chain couples TRBV27 to TRBJ1-6; D not resolved. This CDR3 comprises 13 residues. V was cut by 8 bases and J by 7 bases, with 12 bases left in between. Germline lookup yields CDR1 MNHEY and CDR2 SMNVEV (reference sequence).

The chain recombines TRBV7-2 with TRBJ2-2; TRBD1 agrees at 7 bases. The CDR3 consists of 14 residues. Germline loops: CDR1 SGHTA, CDR2 FQGNSA. Germline trimming cut 5 bases from V and 4 bases from J; bases unmatched to any gene: 4. The CDR3 reads CASSARQGTGELFF. CDR3 DNA: TGTGCCAGCAGCGCCCGACAGGGCACCGGGGAGCTGTTTTTT.

The CDR3 loop is CASLYYNEQFF. CDR3 sequence (DNA): TGTGCCAGCCTATACTACAATGAGCAGTTCTTC. The V gene is TRBV6-1, the J gene TRBJ2-1; no definite D call. Trimming removed 8 bases from V and 3 bases from J, with 5 bases in between. From germline, CDR1 is MNHNS and CDR2 SASEGT. The CDR3 covers 11 residues.

This CDR3 reads CASSDVGTGGNQPQHF. CDR3 bases: TGTGCCAGCAGTGACGTTGGGACGGGAGGCAATCAGCCCCAGCATTTT. This chain links TRBV6-1 with TRBJ1-5; maybe TRBD1 (5 bases). The germline V gene encodes CDR1 MNHNS and CDR2 SASEGT. Trimming took off 3 bases at V and 2 bases at J, with 14 bases between the two ends. The CDR3 is 16 residues long.

The chain combines TRBV6-1 with TRBJ1-4, with 9 bases aligning to TRBD1. Losses at the gene ends were 5 bases for V and 6 bases for J; bases not matched to a gene: 7. Looked up from germline, CDR1 is MNHNS and CDR2 is SASEGT. This CDR3 comprises 15 residues. The CDR3 spells CASSKEGQGYEKLFF. CDR3 DNA sequence: TGTGCCAGCAGTAAAGAGGGACAGGGATATGAAAAACTGTTTTTT.

CDR3 amino acids: CASSPMRGGATDTQYF. The CDR3 DNA follows: TGTGCCAGCAGCCCGATGCGGGGGGGAGCCACAGATACGCAGTATTTT. The chain recombines TRBV7-2 with TRBJ2-3; TRBD2 matches 9 bases. This CDR3 has 16 amino acids. V lost 5 bases, J lost 2 bases, and 8 bases stayed unmatched. CDR1 and CDR2 from the germline V gene are SGHTA and FQGNSA. Combining the CDR3 with reference TRBV7-2 and TRBJ2-3 gives the whole variable domain GAGVSQSPSNKVTEKGKDVELRCDPISGHTALYWYRQSLGQGLEFLIYFQGNSAPDKSGLPSDRFSAERTGGSVSTLTIQRTQQEDSAVYLCASSPMRGGATDTQYFGPGTRLTVL.

This clone was seen once. J is TRBJ1-1 and V is TRBV27; tentatively, D is TRBD1 (5 bases). V gave up 2 bases and J gave up 1 base, with 8 bases separating them. Germline CDR1 and CDR2: MNHEY and SMNVEV (reference sequence). This CDR3 has 14 amino acids. The CDR3 bases are TGTGCCAGCAGTTTAGGGGCCCAGAACACTGAAGCTTTCTTT. Translating it yields CASSLGAQNTEAFF.

V and J are TRBV4-2 and TRBJ2-7; 7 positions agree with TRBD1. V lost 1 base and J lost 5; bases outside the gene matches: 11. CDR3 length: 16 amino acids. CDR1 is LGHNA and CDR2 is YNFKEQ in the germline V gene. The CDR3 region is CASSQVKGQGVDEQYF. In DNA, the CDR3 is TGTGCCAGCAGCCAAGTTAAGGGGCAGGGGGTCGACGAGCAGTACTTC.

V gene TRBV28 combines with J gene TRBJ1-1; 8 positions match TRBD1. V trimming: 4 bases; J trimming: 0 bases; junction bases outside the gene matches: 7. This CDR3 contains 16 residues. Germline V lookup: CDR1 MDHEN, CDR2 SYDVKM. DNA for the CDR3: TGTGCCAGCAGTTCGAGGACAGGGCTCCTGAACACTGAAGCTTTCTTT. Amino acid sequence: CASSSRTGLLNTEAFF.

The J gene is TRBJ1-1, the V gene TRBV6-1; a weak D match, TRBD1 (5 bases). CDR3 length: 14 residues. Germline V gives CDR1 MNHNS, CDR2 SASEGT. Trimming removed 4 bases from V and 1 base from J, with 10 bases in between. The CDR3 loop reads CASSAQGGNTEAFF. The CDR3 region has the DNA TGTGCCAGCAGTGCTCAGGGTGGGAACACTGAAGCTTTCTTT.

This chain links TRBV21-1 with TRBJ2-7; TRBD2, the D gene given by the table, was not confirmed from the DNA. TRBV21-1 is a documented pseudogene. The CDR3 has 14 amino acids. The CDR3 here is CASSKKVRVYEQYF. The CDR3 coding sequence is TGTGCCAGCAGCAAAAAGGTCCGGGTGTACGAGCAGTACTTC.

This rearrangement joins TRBV28 to TRBJ2-7; tentative D call: TRBD1 (6 bases). Germline V CDR1 and CDR2: MDHEN, SYDVKM. CDR3 length: 14 amino acids. V was trimmed by 4 bases and J by 0 bases, leaving 10 bases between them. The CDR3 DNA sequence: TGTGCCAGCAGTTATACAGGGAGCTCCTACGAGCAGTACTTC. This encodes CASSYTGSSYEQYF.

The V gene is TRBV5-3, the J gene TRBJ2-7; 7 bases match TRBD1. TRBV5-3 is flagged as an ORF with uncertain function. CDR3 length: 15 amino acids. V was clipped by 3 bases and J by 3 bases; unmatched bases: 9. CDR3 sequence: CARSWVQGLNYEQYF. The CDR3 DNA reads TGTGCCAGAAGCTGGGTACAGGGGCTCAACTACGAGCAGTACTTC.

J is TRBJ2-7 and V is TRBV13, with no clear D. Germline V gene lookup returns CDR1 PRHDT and CDR2 FYEKMQ (reference sequence). The CDR3 has 16 residues. Trimming removed 2 bases from V and 5 bases from J, with 19 bases in between. CDR3 bases: TGTGCCAGCAGCTTAAACGGCGGAGCAGCATACGACGAGCAGTACTTC. It yields the protein CASSLNGGAAYDEQYF.

This chain connects TRBV6-5 to TRBJ1-3, with no clear D. Germline lookup yields CDR1 MNHEY and CDR2 SVGAGI. Trimming stripped 0 bases from V and 2 bases from J, with 11 bases between. CDR3 size: 16 residues. The CDR3 sequence is CASSYSSSPPGNTIYF. In DNA form, the CDR3 reads TGTGCCAGCAGTTACTCCTCGTCCCCCCCTGGAAACACCATATATTTT.

The V call is TRBV2, the J call TRBJ2-7; a weak D match, TRBD1 (5 bases). V lost 9 bases and J 0 bases, leaving 9 bases between the germline ends. CDR3 length: 12 residues. Per the germline V gene, CDR1 is SNHLY and CDR2 is FYNNEI. CDR3 residues: CASRQFSYEQYF. The DNA of the CDR3 is TGTGCCAGTAGACAGTTCTCCTACGAGCAGTACTTC.

V usage is TRBV30 and J usage is TRBJ1-5; TRBD1 agrees at 9 bases. The CDR3 is made up of 13 amino acids. Germline V gene lookup returns CDR1 GTSNPN and CDR2 SVGIG (reference sequence). The V gene end was trimmed by 4 bases and the J gene end by 4 bases; junction bases not matched to a gene: 2. This CDR3 is CAWTDRGNQPQHF. Written as DNA, the CDR3 is TGTGCCTGGACCGACAGGGGGAATCAGCCCCAGCATTTT.

V and J are TRBV30 and TRBJ2-7; 7 positions agree with TRBD1. The V gene's germline CDR1 is GTSNPN and CDR2 SVGIG (reference sequence). The CDR3 has 13 amino acids. The ends lost 2 bases at V and 7 bases at J; junction bases unmatched: 8. CDR3 residues: CAWSTPGGREQYF. CDR3 sequence (DNA): TGTGCCTGGAGTACCCCAGGGGGACGGGAGCAGTACTTC.

This sequence joins TRBV11-2 and TRBJ2-2, with D possibly TRBD1 on 5 matching bases. Trimming left V 0 bases short and J 4 bases short, with 9 bases between. CDR1 and CDR2 (germline): SGHAT, FQNNGV. The CDR3 totals 15 residues. DNA of the CDR3: TGTGCCAGCAGCTTAGACAGGGCGGTCACCGGGGAGCTGTTTTTT. Protein: CASSLDRAVTGELFF.

This chain uses TRBV7-3 with TRBJ1-1; TRBD1 aligns across 9 bases. The V and J ends lost 4 bases and 5 bases, in that order; junction bases with no gene match: 8. The germline gives CDR1 SGHTA, CDR2 FQGTGA. The CDR3 is 15 residues long. The chain's CDR3 is CASSSNPGQGTEAFF. In DNA form, the CDR3 reads TGTGCCAGCAGCTCAAACCCGGGACAGGGTACTGAAGCTTTCTTT.

The chain combines TRBV9 with TRBJ2-2; 8 nucleotides agree with TRBD1. The V gene end was trimmed by 4 bases and the J gene end by 0 bases; junction bases not matched to a gene: 5. Germline CDR1 reads SGDLS; CDR2 reads YYNGEE. CDR3 length: 16 residues. In DNA form, the CDR3 reads TGTGCCAGCAGCCCCGGACAGGGAGCGAACACCGGGGAGCTGTTTTTT. Its translation is CASSPGQGANTGELFF.

This clone was counted a few times. The chain carries TRBV28 and TRBJ1-4; D unclear. The V end was cut by 4 bases, the J end by 0 bases, with 9 bases between. In germline, CDR1 is MDHEN, CDR2 SYDVKM. The CDR3 spans 15 residues. The CDR3 here is CASSWALATNEKLFF. CDR3 bases: TGTGCCAGCAGTTGGGCCCTTGCAACTAATGAAAAACTGTTTTTT.

The V gene is TRBV11-3, the J gene TRBJ1-5, with TRBD1 matching 7 bases. The CDR3 length is 14 residues. Germline V gene lookup returns CDR1 SGHNT and CDR2 YENEEA. J was trimmed by 6 bases and V by 5 bases; bases with no gene match: 7. Here the CDR3 reads CASSNRQGGQPQHF. Here the CDR3 DNA reads TGTGCCAGCAGCAATCGACAGGGAGGTCAGCCCCAGCATTTT.

The rearrangement links TRBV4-2 to TRBJ1-5; D ambiguous. Per germline, CDR1 LGHNA and CDR2 YNFKEQ. This CDR3 contains 15 residues. Between the trimmed V and J ends, which lost 0 bases and 3 bases, there was a span of 9 bases. The CDR3 spells CASSQDRGINQPQHF. As DNA, the CDR3 is TGTGCCAGCAGCCAAGATCGAGGGATCAATCAGCCCCAGCATTTT.

The chain links TRBV7-3 to TRBJ1-6; perhaps TRBD1 as D (6 bases). Trimming left V 2 bases short and J 7 bases short, with 15 bases between. Germline CDR1 SGHTA, CDR2 FQGTGA. The CDR3 runs 16 residues. Written as DNA, the CDR3 is TGTGCCAGCAGCTTATTGGGGGGGCTAGCAAATTCACCCCTCCACTTT. Translated: CASSLLGGLANSPLHF.

The rearrangement joins TRBV7-9 to TRBJ2-7; D is perhaps TRBD1 (5 bases). The germline V gene encodes CDR1 SEHNR and CDR2 FQNEAQ (reference sequence). The CDR3 totals 12 residues. The V end lost 7 bases, the J end lost 5 bases, and 12 bases lay between the germline ends. This CDR3 reads CASIPLGDEQYF. The CDR3, as DNA: TGTGCCAGCATCCCTCTAGGGGACGAGCAGTACTTC.

The chain has TRBV28 and TRBJ2-3, with TRBD2 matching 9 bases. Trimming at V came to 2 bases and at J to 2 bases, leaving 2 bases not matched to a gene. CDR1 and CDR2 (germline): MDHEN, SYDVKM. The CDR3 loop spans 15 amino acids. The CDR3: CASSLRGLATDTQYF. CDR3 bases: TGTGCCAGCAGTTTACGGGGACTAGCCACAGATACGCAGTATTTT.